This TCR beta chain derives from a study of metastatic and nonmetastatic thyroid tumors. Whole-study context: For malignant and benign thyroid patients, tumor or nodule tissue and blood were the sources whose repertoires were compared.

Overall study findings and caveats: According to reports, the diversity of TCR beta was significantly higher in malignant thyroid tumors than in benign nodules, and this held in both blood and tumor samples.

TCRdb reassembled clones from the PCR reads with MiXCR. The sample carries around 34,000 clones, 15% to 20% recorded once. This clone was observed once. Its target is unknown. The conserved phenylalanine or tryptophan normally closing the CDR3 is absent here, so this likely arose from a read error. Patients underwent thyroid surgery, and none had received any treatment before it. Germline CDR1 DFQATT, CDR2 SNEGSKA (reference sequence). The CDR3 covers 13 residues. V lost 1 base to trimming and J lost 3 bases, with 10 bases between them. The sequence was obtained from a female donor with papillary thyroid cancer or a benign thyroid nodule (not recorded which). Some clones in this sample may be carry-over from other donors' samples. The chain joins TRBV20-1 to TRBJ2-7; perhaps TRBD2 as D (5 bases). Sequenced input: blood. The CDR3 protein is CSARGSRDYEQYL. The CDR3 nucleotides read TGCAGTGCTAGAGGCTCACGGGACTACGAGCAGTACCTC.